The clone carrying this T cell receptor beta chain was counted a few times. The data were taken from a study of response to subunit inactivated influenza vaccine. V was shortened by 4 bases and J by 0 bases, with 13 bases between the two germline ends. This CDR3 is 15 amino acids long. Per germline, CDR1 DFQATT and CDR2 SNEGSKA (reference sequence). One entry per CDR3 protein results from TCRdb running MiXCR on the RT-PCR reads. The data contain 430,000 or so distinct CDR3 sequences, approximately 11% of them singletons. This specimen consisted of PBMCs from blood, obtained 35 to 45 days after vaccination. The rearrangement joins TRBV20-1 to TRBJ2-1; D gene ambiguous. This clonotype originated in a man in his fifties who received an inactivated influenza vaccine. CDR3 loop: CSAKSAPSSYNEQFF. The DNA for the CDR3 is TGCAGTGCTAAGTCCGCCCCAAGCTCCTACAATGAGCAGTTCTTC.